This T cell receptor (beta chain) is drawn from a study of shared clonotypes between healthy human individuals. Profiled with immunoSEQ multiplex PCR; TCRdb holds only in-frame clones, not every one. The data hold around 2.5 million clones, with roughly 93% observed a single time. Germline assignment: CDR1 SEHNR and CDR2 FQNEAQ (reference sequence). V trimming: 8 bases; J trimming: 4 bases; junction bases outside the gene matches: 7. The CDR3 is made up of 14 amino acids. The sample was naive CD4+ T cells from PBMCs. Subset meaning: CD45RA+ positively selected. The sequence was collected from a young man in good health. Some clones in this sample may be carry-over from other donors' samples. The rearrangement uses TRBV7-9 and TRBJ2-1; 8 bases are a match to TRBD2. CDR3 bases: TGTGCCAGCCCGCCGGGGGGGGTGTACAATGAGCAGTTCTTC. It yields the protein CASPPGGVYNEQFF.